The T cell receptor (beta chain) under discussion was sequenced for a study of shared clonotypes between healthy human individuals. Germline CDR1 and CDR2: SQVTM and ANQGSEA. Trimming removed 4 bases at V and 0 bases at J, with 18 bases between. The CDR3 covers 16 residues. Terminally differentiated effector memory CD45RA+ cells were excluded from the naive CD8 cells, which were CD45RO-negative and positively selected for CCR7. Donors, healthy HIV-negative adults, lacked recent acute infections or vaccinations. Each subset's genomic DNA was shared equally among a number of immunoSEQ plates. The DNA input per sorted-subset replicate PCR was 200 ng, corresponding to around 30,000 T cell genomes. Some clones are missing from TCRdb's copy, which holds only in-frame ones; the method was immunoSEQ multiplex PCR. The profile shows around 2,100,000 clones, about 95% of them singletons. Study observations and caveats: Clonotypes not shared had lower generation probabilities than those common to all four donors.

On this clone itself: Antigen specificity is unknown.

The chain is built from TRBV29-1 and TRBJ1-1; unclear D gene. This clonotype originated in a man younger than 35 in good health. Material: naive CD8+ T cells sorted from blood. CDR3 sequence: CSVAGVQTRMNTEAFF. CDR3 nucleotide sequence: TGCAGCGTTGCTGGAGTTCAGACCAGGATGAACACTGAAGCTTTCTTT.